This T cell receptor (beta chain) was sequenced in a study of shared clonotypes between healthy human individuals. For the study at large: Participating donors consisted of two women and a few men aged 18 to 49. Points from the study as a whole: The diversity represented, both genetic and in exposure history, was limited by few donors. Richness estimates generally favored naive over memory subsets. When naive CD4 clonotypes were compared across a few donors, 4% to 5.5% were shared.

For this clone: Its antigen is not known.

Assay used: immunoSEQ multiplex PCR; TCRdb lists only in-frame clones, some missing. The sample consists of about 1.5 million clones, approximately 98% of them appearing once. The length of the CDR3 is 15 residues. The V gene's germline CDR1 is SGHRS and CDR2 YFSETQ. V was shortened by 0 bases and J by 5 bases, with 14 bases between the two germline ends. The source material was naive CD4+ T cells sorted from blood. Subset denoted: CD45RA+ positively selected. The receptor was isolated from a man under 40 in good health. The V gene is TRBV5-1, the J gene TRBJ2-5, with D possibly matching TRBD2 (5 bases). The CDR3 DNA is TGCGCCAGCAGCTTGGGGACTCGGATAGGGGAGACCCAGTACTTC. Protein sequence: CASSLGTRIGETQYF.